The TCR beta chain described here comes from a study of molecular identifiers for immune sequencing clone quantification. The CD8+CD4-CCR7+CD45RA+ phenotype defined the sorted naive CD8 T cells. Between the trimmed V and J ends, which lost 4 bases and 5 bases, there was a span of 14 bases. Germline assignment: CDR1 SEHNR and CDR2 FQNEAQ (reference sequence). The CDR3 covers 14 residues. This clonotype was picked up many times. MiXCR was run by TCRdb on the PCR reads, yielding one entry per CDR3 protein. Among a few hundred thousand distinct CDR3 sequences listed, about 25% were seen once. The clonotype originates from a human donor in good health. Some libraries in this study had Jurkat cell RNA spiked in. The chain has TRBV7-9 and TRBJ2-5; no reliable D call. Input material: naive CD8+ T cells from blood, with Jurkat cell RNA spiked in. Subset specified: FACS-sorted CD8+CD4-CCR7+CD45RA+ naive T cells. The CDR3 reads CASSSPTPEETQYF. The DNA for the CDR3 is TGTGCCAGCAGCTCGCCAACCCCGGAGGAGACCCAGTACTTC.